The 6 T cell receptor beta chains below come from one sample, sequenced in a study of blood T cell repertoires in COVID-19. Produced via immunoSEQ multiplex PCR; TCRdb's table is partial and in-frame only. The sample holds some 150,000 clones; approximately 80% are singletons and the top ten take 7.5% to 9.5%. The sequencing input was peripheral blood. Receptors were obtained from a human donor with acute or convalescent COVID-19. The donor label of this sample is uncertain.

This clone was seen a few times. This rearrangement joins TRBV10-2 to TRBJ1-1; the D gene is possibly TRBD1 (6 bases). V lost 0 bases to trimming and J lost 7 bases, with 9 bases between them. This CDR3 is 13 amino acids long. The germline V gene has CDR1 WSHSY and CDR2 SAAADI. CDR3 bases: TGCGCCAGCAGTGAGTCGGGGGACAATGAAGCTTTCTTT. This translates into CASSESGDNEAFF.

V and J are TRBV2 and TRBJ2-5; no clear D. V lost 6 bases, J lost 2 bases, and 4 bases lay in between. The CDR3 length is 11 residues. Germline V gene data show CDR1 as SNHLY and CDR2 as FYNNEI. The DNA of the CDR3 is TGTGCCAGCAGCTTTCAAGAGACCCAGTACTTC. It is translated as CASSFQETQYF. The variable domain in full, with the rest retrieved from reference TRBV2 and TRBJ2-5, is EPEVTQTPSHQVTQMGQEVILRCVPISNHLYFYWYRQILGQKVEFLVSFYNNEISEKSEIFDDQFSVERPDGSNFTLKIRSTKLEDSAMYFCASSFQETQYFGPGTRLLVL.

A note on this clone: No DNA is shown, since the ends of the CDR3 on it are uncertain; the CDR3 is the one TCRdb lists. This sequence joins TRBV7-8 and TRBJ2-7; TRBD2, the table's D call, was not compared with the DNA. CDR1 is SGHVS and CDR2 is FQNEAQ in the germline V gene. The CDR3 numbers 14 amino acids, ends counted. CDR3 sequence: CASSSSFLGDEQYF.

This clone appeared once. The genes are TRBV2 and TRBJ1-6; 8 bases map to TRBD1. Losses at the gene ends were 6 bases for V and 5 bases for J; bases not matched to a gene: 6. CDR1 SNHLY and CDR2 FYNNEI come from the germline V gene. The CDR3 extends over 15 amino acids. DNA of the CDR3: TGTGCCAGCAGCGGACAGGGACAGAATAATTCACCCCTCCACTTT. Protein sequence: CASSGQGQNNSPLHF.

The chain uses TRBV19 and TRBJ1-2; TRBD1 aligns across 10 bases. V lost 7 bases and J lost 4; bases outside the gene matches: 3. Germline lookup yields CDR1 LNHDA and CDR2 SQIVND (reference sequence). The CDR3 length is 13 residues. CDR3 sequence reads: CASIGQGGYGYTF. CDR3 DNA sequence: TGTGCCAGTATCGGACAGGGGGGCTATGGCTACACCTTC.

The gene calls are TRBV19 and TRBJ1-2, with 8 bases lining up with TRBD1. Per germline, CDR1 LNHDA and CDR2 SQIVND (reference sequence). CDR3 size: 12 residues. V gave up 9 bases and J gave up 6 bases; unmatched junction bases: 6. In nucleotides, the CDR3 is TGTGCCAGCTCCGGGACAGGACATGGCTACACCTTC. It specifies CASSGTGHGYTF.